This record concerns one T cell receptor beta chain sequence. The antigen remains unidentified. The CDR3 has 15 amino acids. Germline CDR1 is SGDLS and CDR2 is YYNGEE. V dropped 2 bases and J dropped 9 bases, with 18 bases sitting between them. The primer mix had 60 Vbeta and 13 Jbeta primers. As handled by the study authors: Tens of millions of unique TCR beta chains, roughly 10 million shared, were counted in a later analysis. Profiled with immunoSEQ multiplex PCR; TCRdb holds only in-frame clones, not every one. The V and J calls and clone size come from that table; D and trimming were worked out from the DNA. The data hold 150,000 to 200,000 clones, with 60% to 85% observed a single time. The data originate from a study of cytomegalovirus exposure and HLA in healthy donors. Study context: Among the 398 donors who were genotyped, about 84% fell in the genetic ancestry cluster that is associated with self-reported Caucasian donors. Findings and limits, study-wide: In an earlier analysis, productive rearrangement rates for most beta V segments clustered near 87% or 30%.

The sequencing sample was made of PBMCs. This receptor was identified in a woman between 40 and 50 years old in good health and CMV-seronegative. This chain uses TRBV9 with TRBJ2-1; D call uncertain. In DNA form, the CDR3 reads TGTGCCAGCAGCGTCCTAGATACAACCTCGAGTGAGCAGTTCTTC. It translates to CASSVLDTTSSEQFF.